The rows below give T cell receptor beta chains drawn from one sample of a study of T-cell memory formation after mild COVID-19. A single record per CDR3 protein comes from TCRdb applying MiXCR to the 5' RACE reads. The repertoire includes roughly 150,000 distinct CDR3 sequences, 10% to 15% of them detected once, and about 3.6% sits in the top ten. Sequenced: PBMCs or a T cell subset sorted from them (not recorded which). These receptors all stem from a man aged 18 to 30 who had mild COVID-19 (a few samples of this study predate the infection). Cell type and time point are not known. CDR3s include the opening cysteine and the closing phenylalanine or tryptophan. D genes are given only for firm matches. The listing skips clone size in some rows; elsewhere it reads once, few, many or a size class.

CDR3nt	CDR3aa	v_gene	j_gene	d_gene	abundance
TGTGCCAGCAGCCAACAGGGTAGGAATTCACCCCTCCACTTT	CASSQQGRNSPLHF	TRBV3-1	TRBJ1-6	.	many
TGCAGCGTACACCGGGTCCAGAAGGGTGAAGCTTTCTTT	CSVHRVQKGEAFF	TRBV29-1	TRBJ1-1	.	few
TGTGCCAGCAGCCTAGGGAGTTTACATCAGCCCCAGCATTTT	CASSLGSLHQPQHF	TRBV7-2	TRBJ1-5	.	many
TGCAGTGCTAAGGGACAGGGCGAACTCTATGGCTACACCTTC	CSAKGQGELYGYTF	TRBV20-1	TRBJ1-2	TRBD1	many
TGTGCCAGCAGCGGTCGGGAAAAACTGTTTTTT	CASSGREKLFF	TRBV28	TRBJ1-4	.	few
TGTGCCAGCAGCCATCGAACCGGGACAGGGAGCACTGAAGCTTTCTTT	CASSHRTGTGSTEAFF	TRBV7-9	TRBJ1-1	TRBD1	few
TGTGCCAGCAGCTTAGATTCCGTCAGGGCGGATAATTCACCCCTCCACTTT	CASSLDSVRADNSPLHF	TRBV11-2	TRBJ1-6	.	.
TGTGCCAGCAGCTCTGGGACACAAAACATTCAGTACTTC	CASSSGTQNIQYF	TRBV11-2	TRBJ2-4	.	few
TGTGCCAGTAGGCCTTACAGGGGGCCGTTAGATACGCAGTATTTT	CASRPYRGPLDTQYF	TRBV19	TRBJ2-3	TRBD1	once
TGTGCCAGCAGCCTCCGGGCCGGAGAGACCCAGTACTTC	CASSLRAGETQYF	TRBV9	TRBJ2-5	.	.
TGTGCCAGCAGCTTGACGGCCCACAGGGTATTAGAGGGAGAGCAGTTCTTC	CASSLTAHRVLEGEQFF	TRBV5-6	TRBJ2-1	.	few
TGTGCCAGCAGCGCTGACGGAGGCTACGAGCAGTACTTC	CASSADGGYEQYF	TRBV4-2	TRBJ2-7	.	many
TGCGCCAGCGGCGACACAGGGGGGAACACTGAAGCTTTCTTT	CASGDTGGNTEAFF	TRBV5-1	TRBJ1-1	TRBD1	.
TGTGCCAGCAGTGAGCTGGATGAGCAGTTCTTC	CASSELDEQFF	TRBV12-3/TRBV12-4	TRBJ2-1	.	.
TGTGCCAGCTCACCTTGGACAGGGGGCAACACCGGGGAGCTGTTTTTT	CASSPWTGGNTGELFF	TRBV18	TRBJ2-2	TRBD1	.
TGTGCCAGTAGTTCGGGACTAGCGGGGGGTGGCTCAGATACGCAGTATTTT	CASSSGLAGGGSDTQYF	TRBV19	TRBJ2-3	TRBD2	.
TGTGCCAGCAGCAATAGCGGGGAAAGCTACAATGAGCAGTTCTTC	CASSNSGESYNEQFF	TRBV9	TRBJ2-1	TRBD2	.
TGTGCCAGCAGCCTAACGACCTCCGAGCAGTACTTC	CASSLTTSEQYF	TRBV7-2	TRBJ2-7	.	many
TGTGCCAGCACGGACGCCCTGCCGAACACCGGGGAGCTGTTTTTT	CASTDALPNTGELFF	TRBV6-2/TRBV6-3	TRBJ2-2	.	many
TGCAGTGCTCCCGACAGGGGGGATGGCTACACCTTC	CSAPDRGDGYTF	TRBV20-1	TRBJ1-2	TRBD1	once
TGTGCCAGCAGCTTGGGGGCCGCCTTTTATGGCTACACCTTC	CASSLGAAFYGYTF	TRBV7-2	TRBJ1-2	.	.
TGTGCCAGCAGCTCAGGACAGCGTAGTGACCCCCAGCATTTT	CASSSGQRSDPQHF	TRBV7-2	TRBJ1-5	.	few
TGCGCCAGCAGCTTGGCCCTCCAGGGCGCCGAGACCCAGTACTTC	CASSLALQGAETQYF	TRBV5-1	TRBJ2-5	.	few
TGCGCCAGCAGTCCGGGACAGCCCTACGAGCAGTACTTC	CASSPGQPYEQYF	TRBV5-1	TRBJ2-7	TRBD1	few
TGTGCCATCAGGCGACTAGCGGGGGACAGCGGGGAGCTGTTTTTT	CAIRRLAGDSGELFF	TRBV10-3	TRBJ2-2	TRBD2	few
TGTGCCTCGAAGCTAGGGGGCCCTGTGCGGACTGAAGCTTTCTTT	CASKLGGPVRTEAFF	TRBV7-9	TRBJ1-1	TRBD1	.
TGTGCCAGCACCTTCCTCACAGATACGCAGTATTTT	CASTFLTDTQYF	TRBV7-9	TRBJ2-3	.	.
TGTGCCAGCAGGGCCACGGGTTTGAACTCACCCCTCCACTTT	CASRATGLNSPLHF	TRBV12-3/TRBV12-4	TRBJ1-6	.	few
TGTGCCAGCAGTTACCCAATGGGAGGGACACTTCATACGCAGTATTTT	CASSYPMGGTLHTQYF	TRBV6-2/TRBV6-3	TRBJ2-3	.	few
TGCGCCAGCAGCGGCGGCGGGGGGCCCGACACGCAGTATTTT	CASSGGGGPDTQYF	TRBV5-1	TRBJ2-3	TRBD2	.
TGTGCCACCAGTGTGGGGGCGAGCGATGAGCAGTTCTTC	CATSVGASDEQFF	TRBV24-1	TRBJ2-1	.	.
TGCAGTGCTAGGGGGCTAGCGGGGAACAATGAGCAGTTCTTC	CSARGLAGNNEQFF	TRBV20-1	TRBJ2-1	TRBD2	few
TGTGCCAGCAAGCCTCGGGGGGGCGGGTCAGATACGCAGTATTTT	CASKPRGGGSDTQYF	TRBV7-2	TRBJ2-3	TRBD2	many
TGTGCCAGCAGCCCTCGTGGTTCAGGGTTGGATGGCTACACCTTC	CASSPRGSGLDGYTF	TRBV11-2	TRBJ1-2	.	few
TGCGCCAGCAGCCAAGCGGGGAAGAATACGCAGTATTTT	CASSQAGKNTQYF	TRBV4-3	TRBJ2-3	.	many
TGTGCCAGCAGTCCTCTCTACACCGGGGAGCTGTTTTTT	CASSPLYTGELFF	TRBV4-2	TRBJ2-2	.	few
TGTGCCAGCAGTTTGGGTGTGGGGGTAGAGACCCAGTACTTC	CASSLGVGVETQYF	TRBV12-3/TRBV12-4	TRBJ2-5	.	few
TGCAGTGCTCCCGAGGGTGTTCGGACAGGGCTCTACAATGAGCAGTTCTTC	CSAPEGVRTGLYNEQFF	TRBV20-1	TRBJ2-1	TRBD1	.
TGTGCCAGTTACGCCGGGACAGGGAGCCAGCCCCAGCATTTT	CASYAGTGSQPQHF	TRBV6-2/TRBV6-3	TRBJ1-5	TRBD1	few
TGTGCCACCCAAACAGGGACTCACATTCAGTACTTC	CATQTGTHIQYF	TRBV6-5	TRBJ2-4	.	few
TGTGCCAGCAGCGAAGACCGCGGGGGAGGAGAAAAACTGTTTTTT	CASSEDRGGGEKLFF	TRBV4-2	TRBJ1-4	.	few
TGTGCCAGCAACGACAGGGCGAGCTACAATGAGCAGTTCTTC	CASNDRASYNEQFF	TRBV7-2	TRBJ2-1	TRBD1	many